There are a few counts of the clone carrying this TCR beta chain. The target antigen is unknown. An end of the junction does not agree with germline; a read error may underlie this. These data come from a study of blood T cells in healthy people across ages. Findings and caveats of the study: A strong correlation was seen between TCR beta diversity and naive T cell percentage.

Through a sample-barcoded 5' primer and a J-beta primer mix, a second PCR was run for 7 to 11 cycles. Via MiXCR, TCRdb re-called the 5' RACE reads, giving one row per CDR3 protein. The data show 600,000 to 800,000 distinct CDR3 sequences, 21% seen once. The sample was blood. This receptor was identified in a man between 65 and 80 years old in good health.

Written as DNA, the CDR3 is TGTGCCAGCAGTTTTCTGAACACCGGGGGGCTGTTTTTT. Amino acid sequence: CASSFLNTGGLFF. The chain joins TRBV12-3 or TRBV12-4 to TRBJ2-2; tentative D call: TRBD2 (6 bases). This CDR3 contains 13 residues.